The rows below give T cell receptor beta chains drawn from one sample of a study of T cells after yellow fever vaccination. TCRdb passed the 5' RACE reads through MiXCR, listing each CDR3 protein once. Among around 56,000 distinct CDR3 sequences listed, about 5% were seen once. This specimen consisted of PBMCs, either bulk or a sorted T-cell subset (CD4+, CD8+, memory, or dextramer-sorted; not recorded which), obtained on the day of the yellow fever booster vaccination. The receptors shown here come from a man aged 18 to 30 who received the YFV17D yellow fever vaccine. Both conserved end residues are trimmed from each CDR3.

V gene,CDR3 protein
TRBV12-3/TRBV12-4,ASSFSANIQY
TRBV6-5,ASSWGLAGGNTGELF
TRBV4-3,ASSQGGNYGYT
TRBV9,ASSVGGGTDGYT
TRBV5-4,ASSSGLAGGGETQY
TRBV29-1,SPLAGANNEQF
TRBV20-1,SAISMNTEAF
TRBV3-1,ASSGYRGPQETQY
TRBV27,ASSLGGDTEAF
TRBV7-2,ASSFPSSRTIAKNIQY
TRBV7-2,ASSPPRRGAPVDEQF
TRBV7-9,ASSMGTGSNQPQH
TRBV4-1,ASSQDGSPNYGYT
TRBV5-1,ASSLEGDTGELF
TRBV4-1,ASSHPDGLRGGYT
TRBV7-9,ASSLDSGNQPQH
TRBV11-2,ASSSSGNEQF
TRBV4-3,ASSQGQGFEQY
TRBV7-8,ASSFTSGGRSDTQY
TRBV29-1,SVDEGALYT